Below, one TCR beta chain is given with its context. The clone's antigen remains unknown. No base quality information exists; no much larger clone differs at one position. The data stem from a study of blood T cell repertoires in COVID-19 (dated by TCRdb to 2018 to 2021). Regarding the research as a whole: The collaborator samples originated in the United States, Italy and Spain and spanned the acute and convalescent phases of COVID-19. The material from the prospective study consisted of cDNA or gDNA derived from T cells, B-cell-depleted T cells, or PBMCs. Samples came from the ongoing ImmuneRACE study (first 160 participants) plus 1,254 subjects from 6 global collaborators. Where available, HLA class I and class II types were taken from metadata supplied by the sample provider and were not determined by assay-based typing. Sample metadata almost always included a de-identified subject ID, COVID-19 status, age in years and sex. A freely available public database, intended as a resource for researchers studying the immune response to SARS-CoV-2, is where the repertoires were released. Deeply sampled blood TCRbeta repertoires from subjects exposed to, actively infected with, or recovered from COVID-19 were included in the dataset. Beyond this particular receptor, the publication reports: Clinical and demographic metadata were provided uncurated, with the amount varying by source and participant.

Trimming takes 3 bases off V and 2 bases off J; junction bases not matched to a gene: 7. In the germline V gene, CDR1 corresponds to SGHAT and CDR2 to FQNNGV. The CDR3 runs 17 residues from the cysteine to the phenylalanine. Of the read, only the CDR3 DNA is kept; its 51 bases are in frame from base 1. In Seattle, one collaborating source enrolled patients while the infection was active and tracked those patients longitudinally over the course of disease. Whole blood was collected in K2EDTA tubes by collaborating institutions according to the institutions' own protocols. Collaborator samples were shipped for TCRbeta analysis as frozen whole blood, isolated PBMCs, or DNA extracted from either sample type. The immunoSEQ Assay, a bias-controlled multiplex PCR, was used to amplify TCRbeta CDR3 regions from genomic DNA. Per the source publication's procedure: The number of nucleated cells in each sample was estimated by amplification of reference gene primers within the assay. To quantify the absolute abundance of each unique TCRbeta CDR3 rearrangement, sequence reads were collapsed and filtered. Productive Simpson clonality was computed per sample as the square root of Simpson's diversity index over productive rearrangements. Entries here come from immuneACCESS through TCRdb and include only in-frame sequences with V and J called. Some clones fail to appear in such tables; in the studies checked, an unresolved V gene covers under half of the shortfall, and the cause of the remainder is unknown. That table gives V, J and clone size, and the DNA gave D and trimming. This sample lists 250,000 to 300,000 clones; roughly nine tenths were detected once. The top ten clonotypes cover approximately 12% of the sample.

The receptor was isolated from a woman aged 30 to 39 with COVID-19, enrolled during active disease. The rearrangement combines TRBV11-2 with TRBJ2-2; TRBD2 agrees with 9 junctional bases. Sequences were obtained from peripheral blood. CDR3 reads: CASSFGLGLANTGELFF. The nucleotide sequence is given as TGTGCCAGCAGCTTTGGCCTGGGACTAGCAAACACCGGGGAGCTGTTTTTT.